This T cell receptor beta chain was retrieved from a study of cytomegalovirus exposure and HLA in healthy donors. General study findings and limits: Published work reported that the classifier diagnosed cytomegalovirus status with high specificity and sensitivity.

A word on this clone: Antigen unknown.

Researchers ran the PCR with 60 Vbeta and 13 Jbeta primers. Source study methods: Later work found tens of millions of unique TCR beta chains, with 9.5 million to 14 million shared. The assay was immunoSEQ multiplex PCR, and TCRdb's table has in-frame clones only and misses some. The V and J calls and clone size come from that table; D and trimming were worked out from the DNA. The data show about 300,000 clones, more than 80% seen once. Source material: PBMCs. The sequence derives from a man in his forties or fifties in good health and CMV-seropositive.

CDR3 bases: TGTGCCAGCAGTGCCATTCTGGGACAGGGACGGAGCAATCAGCCCCAGCATTTT. Amino acids: CASSAILGQGRSNQPQHF. The chain uses TRBV2 and TRBJ1-5; 9 nucleotides agree with TRBD1. CDR3 length: 18 amino acids. From germline, CDR1 is SNHLY and CDR2 FYNNEI. J lost 1 base, V lost 4 bases, and 11 bases had no gene match.